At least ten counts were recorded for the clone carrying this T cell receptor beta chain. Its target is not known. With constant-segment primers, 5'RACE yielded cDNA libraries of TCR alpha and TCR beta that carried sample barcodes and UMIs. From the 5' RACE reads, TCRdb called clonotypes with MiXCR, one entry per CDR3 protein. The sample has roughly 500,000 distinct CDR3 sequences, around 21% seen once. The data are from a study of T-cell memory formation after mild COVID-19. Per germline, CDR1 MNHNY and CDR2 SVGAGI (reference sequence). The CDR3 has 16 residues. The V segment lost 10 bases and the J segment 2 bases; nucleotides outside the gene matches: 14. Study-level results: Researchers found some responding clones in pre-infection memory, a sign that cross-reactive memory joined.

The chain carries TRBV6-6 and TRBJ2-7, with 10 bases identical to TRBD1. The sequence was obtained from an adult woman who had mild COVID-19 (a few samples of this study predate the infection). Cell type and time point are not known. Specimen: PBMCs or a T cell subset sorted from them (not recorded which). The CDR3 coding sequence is TGTGCCACCAGCACGGTAGACAGGGGGCGCCCCTACGAGCAGTACTTC. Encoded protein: CATSTVDRGRPYEQYF.